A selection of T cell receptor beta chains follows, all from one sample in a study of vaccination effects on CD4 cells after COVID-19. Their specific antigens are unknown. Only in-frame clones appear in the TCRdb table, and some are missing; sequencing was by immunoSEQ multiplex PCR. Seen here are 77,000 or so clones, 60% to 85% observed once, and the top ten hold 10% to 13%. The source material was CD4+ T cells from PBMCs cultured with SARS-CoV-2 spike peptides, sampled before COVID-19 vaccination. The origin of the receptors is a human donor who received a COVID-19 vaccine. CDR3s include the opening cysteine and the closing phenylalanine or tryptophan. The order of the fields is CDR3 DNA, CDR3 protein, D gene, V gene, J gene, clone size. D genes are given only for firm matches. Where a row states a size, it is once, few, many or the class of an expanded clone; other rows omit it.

DNA: TGTGCCAGCAGTATGGACACCGGGGAGCTGTTTTTT
CDR3: CASSMDTGELFF
D: .
V: TRBV2
J: TRBJ2-2
size: .

DNA: TGTGCCAGCAGCTTAGGCAGCTCAACGAACACCGGGGAGCTGTTTTTT
CDR3: CASSLGSSTNTGELFF
D: .
V: TRBV7-8
J: TRBJ2-2
size: few

DNA: TGTGCCACCAGCAGTTCCTTGAACACTGAAGCTTTCTTT
CDR3: CATSSSLNTEAFF
D: .
V: TRBV15
J: TRBJ1-1
size: .

DNA: TGTGCCTGGAGGGGTGTAAGGGGGGAGGTAGATACGCAGTATTTT
CDR3: CAWRGVRGEVDTQYF
D: .
V: TRBV30
J: TRBJ2-3
size: .

DNA: TGTGCCAGCAGCTTGTTAGACAATGAGCAGTTCTTC
CDR3: CASSLLDNEQFF
D: .
V: TRBV5-6
J: TRBJ2-1
size: .

DNA: TGTGCCAGCTCACCACGTGCAGGGGACGATACGCAGTATTTT
CDR3: CASSPRAGDDTQYF
D: .
V: TRBV18
J: TRBJ2-3
size: .

DNA: TGTGCCAGCAGCTCTGCTACAGGGCCCACAGATACGCAGTATTTT
CDR3: CASSSATGPTDTQYF
D: .
V: TRBV5-4
J: TRBJ2-3
size: once

DNA: TGTGCCAGCAGCTTACTAGCGGGGGGTGCAGATACGCAGTATTTT
CDR3: CASSLLAGGADTQYF
D: TRBD2
V: TRBV7-9
J: TRBJ2-3
size: .

DNA: TGTGCCAGCAGCAAAGGGAGGGGGAGGGACACCGGGGAGCTGTTTTTT
CDR3: CASSKGRGRDTGELFF
D: .
V: TRBV21-1
J: TRBJ2-2
size: .

DNA: TGTGCCAGCAGCTCCCGAGGGAACCAGCCCCAGCATTTT
CDR3: CASSSRGNQPQHF
D: .
V: TRBV7-2
J: TRBJ1-5
size: .

DNA: TGTGCCAGCAGTTGGGAGCGTGACGGGGAGCTGTTTTTT
CDR3: CASSWERDGELFF
D: .
V: TRBV2
J: TRBJ2-2
size: once

DNA: TGTGCCAGCACCTCAGATCTTGGGGGGGAGCTGTTTTTT
CDR3: CASTSDLGGELFF
D: .
V: TRBV2
J: TRBJ2-2
size: .

DNA: TGTGCCAGCAGCAAAGGTAGGACAGGGGGATCTAACTATGGCTACACCTTC
CDR3: CASSKGRTGGSNYGYTF
D: .
V: TRBV21-1
J: TRBJ1-2
size: .

DNA: TGCGCCAGCAGCTTAGTCGGGACAGGGATGGACGAGACCCAGTACTTC
CDR3: CASSLVGTGMDETQYF
D: TRBD1
V: TRBV5-1
J: TRBJ2-5
size: .

DNA: TGTGCCAGCAGCTTGGATGGAGGGGCGAACACTGAAGCTTTCTTT
CDR3: CASSLDGGANTEAFF
D: .
V: TRBV5-8
J: TRBJ1-1
size: few

DNA: TGTGCCACCAGTGATGCGGGGACCTACAATGAGCAGTTCTTC
CDR3: CATSDAGTYNEQFF
D: .
V: TRBV24-1
J: TRBJ2-1
size: .

DNA: TGCAGCGTTGCCCTAACTAGCTTTGGAAACACCATATATTTT
CDR3: CSVALTSFGNTIYF
D: .
V: TRBV29-1
J: TRBJ1-3
size: .

DNA: TGTGCCAGCAGCGAAGCACCGGACACTGAAGCTTTCTTT
CDR3: CASSEAPDTEAFF
D: .
V: TRBV11-3
J: TRBJ1-1
size: .

DNA: TGTGCCAGCGGGGGAGGATTAGACAATCAGCCCCAGCATTTT
CDR3: CASGGGLDNQPQHF
D: .
V: TRBV25-1
J: TRBJ1-5
size: .

DNA: TGCAGCGGCCGGGACAGTCAAGAGACCCAGTACTTC
CDR3: CSGRDSQETQYF
D: TRBD1
V: TRBV29-1
J: TRBJ2-5
size: .

DNA: TGTGCCAGTAGTATTAGCAGGGGCACCGGGGAGCTGTTTTTT
CDR3: CASSISRGTGELFF
D: .
V: TRBV19
J: TRBJ2-2
size: few

DNA: TGTGCCAGCACAGTGGGGCCCAATCAGCCCCAGCATTTT
CDR3: CASTVGPNQPQHF
D: .
V: TRBV6-5
J: TRBJ1-5
size: .

DNA: TGTGCCACCAGTGACCCAGGGGGCCTGAGCACAGATACGCAGTATTTT
CDR3: CATSDPGGLSTDTQYF
D: TRBD1
V: TRBV24-1
J: TRBJ2-3
size: .

DNA: TGCGCCAGAAGGACACCAACGGGTTATAGCAATCAGCCCCAGCATTTT
CDR3: CARRTPTGYSNQPQHF
D: .
V: TRBV23-1
J: TRBJ1-5
size: .

DNA: TGTGCCAGCACGCAGGGCCCCTCTGGAAACACCATATATTTT
CDR3: CASTQGPSGNTIYF
D: .
V: TRBV3-1/TRBV3-2
J: TRBJ1-3
size: .

DNA: TGCGCCAGCAGCTTGATTTCATCCACTGAAGCTTTCTTT
CDR3: CASSLISSTEAFF
D: .
V: TRBV5-1
J: TRBJ1-1
size: .

DNA: TGTGCCAGTAGTCAAAGACAGGTCGAGGGCACTGAAGCTTTCTTT
CDR3: CASSQRQVEGTEAFF
D: .
V: TRBV19
J: TRBJ1-1
size: .

DNA: TGTGCCAGCAGTTACTTGGCGGGGGAATCCAATGAGCAGTTCTTC
CDR3: CASSYLAGESNEQFF
D: TRBD2
V: TRBV6-6
J: TRBJ2-1
size: .

DNA: TGTGCCTGCCAGCGGGCCCTCAACTATGGCTACACCTTC
CDR3: CACQRALNYGYTF
D: .
V: TRBV30
J: TRBJ1-2
size: .

DNA: TGTGCCAGCAGTGAAGCCCCAGGGAAGGGTGGCTACACCTTC
CDR3: CASSEAPGKGGYTF
D: .
V: TRBV6-1
J: TRBJ1-2
size: once

DNA: TGTGCCAGTAGCCGGACGGGAGGGACTGAAGCTTTCTTT
CDR3: CASSRTGGTEAFF
D: .
V: TRBV19
J: TRBJ1-1
size: .

DNA: TGTGCCAGCAGCTCGAGGGGGATCTATGGCTACACCTTC
CDR3: CASSSRGIYGYTF
D: .
V: TRBV7-2
J: TRBJ1-2
size: .

DNA: TGTGCCAGTAGTTCCCGGGACGGGCCCCAGACCTTC
CDR3: CASSSRDGPQTF
D: .
V: TRBV19
J: TRBJ1-2
size: .

DNA: TGTGCCAGCAGTTACTCGCGGGGGGCCAACGTCCTGACTTTC
CDR3: CASSYSRGANVLTF
D: .
V: TRBV6-5
J: TRBJ2-6
size: .

DNA: TGTGCCAGCAGTTTCTCTGGGGGGTGGACCCAGTACTTC
CDR3: CASSFSGGWTQYF
D: .
V: TRBV12-3/TRBV12-4
J: TRBJ2-5
size: .

DNA: TGTGCCAGCAGGGACAGGGATGTTCATGGCTACACCTTC
CDR3: CASRDRDVHGYTF
D: TRBD1
V: TRBV6-5
J: TRBJ1-2
size: .

DNA: TGTGCCAGCAGCTTAGTTCTTCGCGGGGGGGTAGGTAATGAGCAGTTCTTC
CDR3: CASSLVLRGGVGNEQFF
D: TRBD2
V: TRBV13
J: TRBJ2-1
size: once

DNA: TGTGCCAGCAGCATATACAGGGGCTCCTCTGGGGCCAACGTCCTGACTTTC
CDR3: CASSIYRGSSGANVLTF
D: TRBD1
V: TRBV7-9
J: TRBJ2-6
size: .

DNA: TGTGCCAGCAGTGGGACAGGGGGCGGTTCGGCCAACGTCCTGACTTTC
CDR3: CASSGTGGGSANVLTF
D: TRBD1
V: TRBV2
J: TRBJ2-6
size: .

DNA: TGTGCCAGCAGCTTAGGGGATGGCTACACCTTC
CDR3: CASSLGDGYTF
D: .
V: TRBV7-9
J: TRBJ1-2
size: few

DNA: TGTGCCAGCAGTGCCACGGACAGGGCAACTAATGAAAAACTGTTTTTT
CDR3: CASSATDRATNEKLFF
D: TRBD1
V: TRBV25-1
J: TRBJ1-4
size: .

DNA: TGCGCCAGCAGCCTGAACAGGGTCGGTATGGGAGATACGCAGTATTTT
CDR3: CASSLNRVGMGDTQYF
D: .
V: TRBV5-1
J: TRBJ2-3
size: .

DNA: TGTGCCTGGACCACTGGTCCGGGACTCGCGACAGATACGCAGTATTTT
CDR3: CAWTTGPGLATDTQYF
D: .
V: TRBV30
J: TRBJ2-3
size: .

DNA: TGCGCCAGCAGCTTGGTAACGGGGGGGCTTGAGACCCAGTACTTC
CDR3: CASSLVTGGLETQYF
D: TRBD2
V: TRBV5-1
J: TRBJ2-5
size: .